This entry features one T cell receptor (beta chain) sequence. Its antigen remains unknown. Trimming removed 7 bases from V and 8 bases from J, with 20 bases in between. The CDR3 covers 14 residues. Germline CDR1 is MNHEY and CDR2 is SVGAGI. A TCRbeta library incorporating unique molecular identifiers was prepared. From the PCR reads, TCRdb called clonotypes with MiXCR, one entry per CDR3 protein. This sample yields hundreds of thousands of distinct CDR3 sequences, of which 15% to 20% are seen a single time; roughly 5% belongs to the top ten. The sample comes from a study of T-cell reconstitution after alpha-beta-depleted transplantation in children. Study-level results: The origin of alpha-beta T cells about two months after transplant was reportedly several hundred expanded graft clones. Hyperexpanded clones declined; after one year, newly produced T cells mostly supplied diversity. Recipient T cells and thymic progenitors that survived gave rise to the high TCRbeta diversity observed at day 60 in some patients.

The clonotype was recovered from a male patient younger than 18 who had a stem cell transplant for acute lymphoblastic leukemia, so the T cells may come from the graft donor. V and J are TRBV6-5 and TRBJ1-1; tentatively, D is TRBD1 (5 bases). Sequences were derived from PBMCs, mostly from graft donor cells, sampled 360 days after TCRalphabeta/CD19-depleted stem cell transplant. The CDR3 loop reads CASIWGTIDGEAFF. CDR3 nucleotides: TGTGCCAGCATTTGGGGCACCATCGACGGAGAAGCTTTCTTT.